What follows are 2 T cell receptor beta chains derived from one specimen sequenced in a study of T-cell reconstitution after alpha-beta-depleted transplantation in children. This sample's TCRbeta library carried unique molecular identifier barcodes. TCRdb itself ran the PCR reads through MiXCR, one entry per CDR3 protein. Among about 300,000 distinct CDR3 sequences, less than 9.5% were seen once, and the ten largest hold approximately 8.2%. No antigen has been identified for these receptors. Points from the study as a whole: T-cell numbers and diversity, one year after transplant, stemmed largely from T cells that were newly produced.

The sequencing here drew on peripheral blood, taken 360 days after TCRalphabeta/CD19-depleted stem cell transplant. The source is a female patient aged 2 to 10 who had a stem cell transplant for Fanconi anemia, so the T cells may come from the graft donor.

This clonotype was recorded at least ten times. The CDR3 coding sequence is TGTGCCAGCAGTTTCCAGTCCGGGGGCCAAGAGACCCAGTACTTC. As protein: CASSFQSGGQETQYF. V gene TRBV28 combines with J gene TRBJ2-5; D might be TRBD2 (6 bases). V gave up 3 bases and J gave up 1 base, with 12 bases separating them. This CDR3 has 15 amino acids. The germline V gene has CDR1 MDHEN and CDR2 SYDVKM.

This clonotype was observed many times. The gene calls are TRBV28 and TRBJ2-1; TRBD2 agrees at 8 bases. V trimming: 3 bases; J trimming: 13 bases; junction bases outside the gene matches: 11. Germline V CDR1 and CDR2: MDHEN, SYDVKM. This CDR3 comprises 14 residues. The CDR3: CASSFDPEGLGQFF. In nucleotides, the CDR3 is TGTGCCAGCAGTTTCGACCCCGAGGGACTAGGACAGTTCTTC.